This T cell receptor beta chain was profiled in a study of response to subunit inactivated influenza vaccine. In its sample, this clonotype was seen a few times. Its antigen is still unknown. TCRdb called the RT-PCR reads again in MiXCR, with one record for every CDR3 protein. This sample yields around 530,000 distinct CDR3 sequences, of which approximately 15% are seen a single time; less than 4% belongs to the top ten. Study-level results: It was the authors' suggestion that each seasonal influenza vaccination recruits few new T cells.

V dropped 2 bases and J dropped 4; count of bases not matched to a gene: 2. The V gene's germline CDR1 is LNHNV and CDR2 YYDKDF (reference sequence). CDR3 length: 15 amino acids. The chain joins TRBV15 to TRBJ2-2; 9 bases line up with TRBD2. This sample comprised CD4+ T cells sorted from PBMCs, obtained about 23 months after vaccination. The receptor was isolated from a man aged 50 to 75 who received an inactivated influenza vaccine. The CDR3: CATSRLAGLTGELFF. The DNA for the CDR3 is TGTGCCACCAGCAGACTAGCGGGACTCACCGGGGAGCTGTTTTTT.